This TCR beta chain was recovered during a study of shared clonotypes between healthy human individuals. CDR3 size: 15 residues. Germline V gene data show CDR1 as LNHDA and CDR2 as SQIVND (reference sequence). Trimming cost V 1 base and J 5 bases, with 9 bases left between them. Profiled with immunoSEQ multiplex PCR; TCRdb holds only in-frame clones, not every one. The table has about 2 million clones, roughly 95% seen once; the top ten hold 0.1% to 0.15%. The sample comprised naive CD4+ T cells sorted from blood. Subset in this sample: CD45RA+ positively selected. This chain connects TRBV19 to TRBJ1-6; maybe TRBD1 (6 bases). This TCR derives from a man aged 18 to 30 in good health. CDR3 in amino acids: CASSIGTVDNSPLHF. The CDR3 nucleotides read TGTGCCAGTAGTATAGGGACAGTTGATAATTCACCCCTCCACTTT.